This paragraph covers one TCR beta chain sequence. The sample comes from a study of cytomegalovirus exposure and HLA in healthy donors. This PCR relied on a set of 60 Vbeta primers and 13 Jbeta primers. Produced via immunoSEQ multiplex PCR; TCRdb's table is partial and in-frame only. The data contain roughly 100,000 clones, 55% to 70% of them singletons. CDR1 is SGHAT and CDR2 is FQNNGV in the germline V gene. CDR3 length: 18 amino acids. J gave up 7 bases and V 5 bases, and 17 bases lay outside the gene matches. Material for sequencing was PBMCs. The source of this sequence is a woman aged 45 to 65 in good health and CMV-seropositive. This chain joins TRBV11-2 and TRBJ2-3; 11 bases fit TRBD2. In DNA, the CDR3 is TGTGCCAGCAGCCCCCGTTATAGCGGGGGGGCCGCGGTGAATACGCAGTATTTT. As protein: CASSPRYSGGAAVNTQYF. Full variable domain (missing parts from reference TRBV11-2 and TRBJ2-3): EAGVAQSPRYKIIEKRQSVAFWCNPISGHATLYWYQQILGQGPKLLIQFQNNGVVDDSQLPKDRFSAERLKGVDSTLKIQPAKLEDSAVYLCASSPRYSGGAAVNTQYFGPGTRLTVL.